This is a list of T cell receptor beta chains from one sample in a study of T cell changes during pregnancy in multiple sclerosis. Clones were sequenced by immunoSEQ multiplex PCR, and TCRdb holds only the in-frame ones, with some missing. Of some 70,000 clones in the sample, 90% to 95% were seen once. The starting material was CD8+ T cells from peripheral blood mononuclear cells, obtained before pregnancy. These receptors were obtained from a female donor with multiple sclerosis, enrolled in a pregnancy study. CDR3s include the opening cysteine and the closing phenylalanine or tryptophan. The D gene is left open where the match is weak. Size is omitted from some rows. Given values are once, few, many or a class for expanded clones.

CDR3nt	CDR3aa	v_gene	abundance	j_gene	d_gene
TGCGCCAGCAGCTTGGCCGCTAGCGGGGAAGTCACACACGAGCAGTACTTC	CASSLAASGEVTHEQYF	TRBV5-1	NA	TRBJ2-7	TRBD2
TGTGCCAGTAGTCCCGGGACACACTATAATTCACCCCTCCACTTT	CASSPGTHYNSPLHF	TRBV19	once	TRBJ1-6	NA
TGTGCCAGCAGTGACCCCGGGACAGGGATACACAATGAGCAGTTCTTC	CASSDPGTGIHNEQFF	TRBV6-1	NA	TRBJ2-1	TRBD1
TGTGCCAGCAGCCAAGATAGGCCAGGGGGTTCCTACAATGAGCAGTTCTTC	CASSQDRPGGSYNEQFF	TRBV14	NA	TRBJ2-1	TRBD1
TGTGCCAGCAGTGGGAGGGCAGTCCCTAGCAATCAGCCCCAGCATTTT	CASSGRAVPSNQPQHF	TRBV27	NA	TRBJ1-5	NA
TGCGCCAGCAGCCAAGTTGGTGGGGGGGCTAATGAGCAGTTCTTC	CASSQVGGGANEQFF	TRBV4-1	NA	TRBJ2-1	NA
TGTGCCAGCAGCTTAGAATACAGGGTCCAGGGGGAGACCCAGTACTTC	CASSLEYRVQGETQYF	TRBV11-2	NA	TRBJ2-5	NA
TGTGCCAGCAGCTCATTTAGCGGGGGGGCCGCCGGGGAGCTGTTTTTT	CASSSFSGGAAGELFF	TRBV11-3	once	TRBJ2-2	TRBD2
TGTGCCAGCAGCTTGATGACAGGGGGTCTCGACGAGCAGTACTTC	CASSLMTGGLDEQYF	TRBV5-4	NA	TRBJ2-7	TRBD1
TGTGCCAGCAGCCCCGGGGGGGTGGGAACTAATGAAAAACTGTTTTTT	CASSPGGVGTNEKLFF	TRBV9	NA	TRBJ1-4	NA
TGTGCCAGCAGTGATAGCGGGGGCGCCTACAATGAGCAGTTCTTC	CASSDSGGAYNEQFF	TRBV2	NA	TRBJ2-1	TRBD2
TGTGCCAGCAGCTTCCTGGACCTCGGGGACTATGGCTACACCTTC	CASSFLDLGDYGYTF	TRBV7-2	NA	TRBJ1-2	NA
TGTGCCAGCAGTCCTGTTTCGGGTAATGAGCAGTTCTTC	CASSPVSGNEQFF	TRBV27	once	TRBJ2-1	NA
TGTGCCAGCAGCGTAGGAGGACAGGGGGCTCCCGGGAACATTCAGTACTTC	CASSVGGQGAPGNIQYF	TRBV9	NA	TRBJ2-4	TRBD1
TGTGCCAGCAGCTTAGGAGGACAGGGGCACTATGGCTACACCTTC	CASSLGGQGHYGYTF	TRBV13	NA	TRBJ1-2	TRBD1
TGTGCCAGCAGCCCGACCTTGGACAGCTCCTACGAGCAGTACTTC	CASSPTLDSSYEQYF	TRBV7-6	NA	TRBJ2-7	NA
TGTGCCAGCAGCGGACGAGGACAGGGTAGGTACGAGCAGTACTTC	CASSGRGQGRYEQYF	TRBV5-6	NA	TRBJ2-7	TRBD1
TGTGCCAGCAGTTACGGGACAGGGAACCAAGAGACCCAGTACTTC	CASSYGTGNQETQYF	TRBV6-5	NA	TRBJ2-5	TRBD1
TGCAGCGTTGAACCGCAGGGAGGGTACGAGCAGTACTTC	CSVEPQGGYEQYF	TRBV29-1	once	TRBJ2-7	TRBD2
TGTGCCAGCAGCTTAGTAGACAGGAGGGAGCAGTACTTC	CASSLVDRREQYF	TRBV7-9	NA	TRBJ2-7	NA
TGTGCCAGCAGCTTCGCGGCGTCGAACACTGAAGCTTTCTTT	CASSFAASNTEAFF	TRBV5-4	NA	TRBJ1-1	NA
TGTGCCAGCAGTTACGGTCCGGGGGACGACACAGATACGCAGTATTTT	CASSYGPGDDTDTQYF	TRBV6-5	NA	TRBJ2-3	NA
TGTGCCAGCAGCATGAGTTCAGGGAACACTGAAGCTTTCTTT	CASSMSSGNTEAFF	TRBV9	few	TRBJ1-1	NA
TGTGCCAGCAGGGGACTAGCGGTCCTTTACAATGAGCAGTTCTTC	CASRGLAVLYNEQFF	TRBV7-9	NA	TRBJ2-1	TRBD2
TGTGCCAGCAGCCCGCGGGGGGCCACCAAAAACATTCAGTACTTC	CASSPRGATKNIQYF	TRBV5-6	NA	TRBJ2-4	TRBD2
TGTGCCAGCAGTTTCCGGACTGGCTCCGGGCAGTACTTC	CASSFRTGSGQYF	TRBV27	NA	TRBJ2-7	NA
TGTGCCAGCAGCTTCTTCCTCAGCAATCAGCCCCAGCATTTT	CASSFFLSNQPQHF	TRBV5-6	NA	TRBJ1-5	NA
TGTGCCAGCAGCCTGGCCTCCAACACTGAAGCTTTCTTT	CASSLASNTEAFF	TRBV5-6	NA	TRBJ1-1	NA
TGCAGCGTTGTTCGGGGGGACACCATATATTTT	CSVVRGDTIYF	TRBV29-1	medium-sized	TRBJ1-3	NA
TGTGCCAGCAGCCCGATGTATGGGGACTTCCGTTCTGAGCAGTTCTTC	CASSPMYGDFRSEQFF	TRBV7-8	NA	TRBJ2-1	NA
TGTGCCAGCAGTCACACTGGAGACCAAGAGACCCAGTACTTC	CASSHTGDQETQYF	TRBV6-5	NA	TRBJ2-5	NA
TGCAGCGTCCGACAGGGTGGTTTTAACTATGGCTACACCTTC	CSVRQGGFNYGYTF	TRBV29-1	once	TRBJ1-2	TRBD1